This T cell receptor (beta chain) was sequenced for a study (dated by TCRdb to 2021 to 2024). Survey-level sequencing on the immunoSEQ platform was used to profile TCR beta chain repertoires. Regarding the original processing steps: Repertoire diversity was quantified by the inverse Simpson index, and CDR3 amino acid length spectratypes and V-J pairing frequencies were compared. TCR beta CDR3 sequences were matched against VDJdb to annotate clonotypes specific to SARS-CoV-2, CMV, influenza A and EBV. The table comes from immuneACCESS by way of TCRdb, which keeps in-frame sequences with V and J called. Part of the clones is missing from these tables; in studies checked, under half for an unresolved V gene and the rest for unknown reasons. The V and J calls and clone size were taken over from that table, and D and trimming were inferred from the DNA. This sample holds some 68,000 clones; about 93% were observed only once. The ten largest clones add up to approximately 4.4% of the sample.

In the case of this clone: What this receptor recognizes is not known. Base-call qualities are not available, and no considerably larger clone is one nucleotide away.

PBMCs were separated from peripheral blood, and TCR beta sequencing was performed on genomic DNA obtained from unsorted PBMCs. What the research found in general, with its limitations: Further investigation, including longitudinal sampling and assessment of a control group, is stated by the authors to be required.

The TCR comes from a man aged 35 to 55 with rheumatoid arthritis. The material sequenced was PBMCs.

CDR3 sequence: CASRPRDSAQFGSGNTIYF. The nucleotides are TGTGCCAGCAGACCTCGGGACAGCGCCCAATTTGGGTCTGGAAACACCATATATTTT. The chain joins TRBV28 to TRBJ1-3; 7 nucleotides in the junction match TRBD1. The CDR3, from cysteine to phenylalanine, totals 19 residues. Just CDR3 DNA is preserved here, 57 bases in frame from base 1. CDR1 is given as MDHEN and CDR2 as SYDVKM, both from the germline V gene. Trimming accounts for 6 bases at V and 1 base at J, while the number of junction bases matched to no gene is 18.